A selection of T cell receptor beta chains follows, all from one sample in a study of blood T cell repertoires in COVID-19. TCRdb's copy holds only in-frame clones and misses some; the assay was immunoSEQ multiplex PCR. In the table there are a few hundred thousand clones, approximately 80% of which are singletons. The sample taken for sequencing was PBMCs or T cells enriched from blood (not recorded which). The receptors were gathered from a woman between 35 and 50 years old with acute COVID-19. Each CDR3 is given with its conserved first and last residue. D genes are given only for firm matches. The size of a clone is reported for some rows only, either as once, few or many, or as a class for expanded clones.

cdr3_length d_call j_call clone_size v_call cdr3_aa cdr3_nt
17 . TRBJ1-5 . TRBV15 CATSSTGEGKGNQPQHF TGTGCCACCAGCAGTACCGGAGAGGGCAAAGGCAATCAGCCCCAGCATTTT
18 TRBD1 TRBJ2-7 . TRBV28 CASSFFELRGGALSEQYF TGTGCCAGCAGTTTCTTCGAGTTGCGAGGGGGCGCCTTGTCCGAGCAGTACTTC
14 TRBD1 TRBJ1-2 few TRBV6-4 CASSDGTESYGYTF TGTGCCAGCAGTGATGGGACAGAGAGCTATGGCTACACCTTC
14 TRBD1 TRBJ2-3 . TRBV7-9 CASSEGTEADTQYF TGTGCCAGCAGCGAGGGGACAGAGGCAGATACGCAGTATTTT
16 . TRBJ1-3 . TRBV3-1/TRBV3-2 CASSQDGGISGNTIYF TGTGCCAGCAGCCAAGATGGCGGGATCTCTGGAAACACCATATATTTT
16 TRBD2 TRBJ2-3 . TRBV27 CASSPLSGANTDTQYF TGTGCCAGCAGCCCACTCAGCGGGGCTAACACAGATACGCAGTATTTT
18 . TRBJ1-4 . TRBV28 CASSPKSGQGVLNEKLFF TGTGCCAGCAGCCCAAAGTCGGGACAAGGCGTCTTAAATGAAAAACTGTTTTTT
13 . TRBJ1-2 . TRBV30 CAWSGQSLGGYTF TGTGCCTGGAGTGGACAGTCCCTTGGCGGCTACACCTTC
15 . TRBJ2-2 . TRBV5-1 CASSTSSWGAGELFF TGCGCCAGCAGCACCTCAAGTTGGGGGGCCGGGGAGCTGTTTTTT
19 TRBD2 TRBJ2-1 . TRBV7-2 CASSSPRFGGRAFSNEQFF TGTGCCAGCAGCTCCCCACGGTTCGGCGGGAGGGCCTTTAGCAATGAGCAGTTCTTC
13 . TRBJ2-2 . TRBV5-1 CASSLQNTGELFF TGCGCCAGCAGCTTACAGAACACCGGGGAGCTGTTTTTT
19 . TRBJ2-6 . TRBV7-2 CASSFGAQGLDSGANVLTF TGTGCCAGCAGTTTCGGGGCACAGGGTTTGGACTCTGGGGCCAACGTCCTGACTTTC
14 . TRBJ2-7 . TRBV6-2/TRBV6-3 CASSYDGFSYEQYF TGTGCCAGCAGTTACGACGGGTTCTCCTACGAGCAGTACTTC
18 TRBD1 TRBJ2-6 . TRBV2 CASSYGGQGARGANVLTF TGTGCCAGCAGTTACGGGGGACAGGGGGCGAGAGGGGCCAACGTCCTGACTTTC
18 . TRBJ1-3 . TRBV4-3 CASSHYGTPSLSGNTIYF TGCGCCAGCAGCCATTACGGGACTCCTTCGCTCTCTGGAAACACCATATATTTT
14 TRBD1 TRBJ1-6 once TRBV27 CASRGTGGFSPLHF TGTGCCAGCAGGGGGACAGGGGGCTTCTCACCCCTCCACTTT
15 TRBD1 TRBJ1-4 . TRBV5-1 CASTSGGRINEKLFF TGCGCCAGCACCTCAGGGGGACGGATTAATGAAAAACTGTTTTTT
15 TRBD2 TRBJ2-3 . TRBV9 CASSAAGGPGDTQYF TGTGCCAGCAGCGCAGCGGGAGGCCCAGGAGATACGCAGTATTTT
14 TRBD2 TRBJ2-7 . TRBV6-5 CASSSGTSGTKQYF TGTGCCAGCAGTTCCGGGACTAGCGGTACGAAGCAGTACTTC
15 TRBD2 TRBJ2-4 . TRBV5-6 CASSWLAGDKNIQYF TGTGCCAGCAGCTGGCTAGCGGGCGACAAAAACATTCAGTACTTC
16 . TRBJ2-3 . TRBV7-9 CASSLLSGLSSDTQYF TGTGCCAGCAGCTTATTGTCAGGGCTAAGTTCTGATACGCAGTATTTT
14 . TRBJ1-2 once TRBV5-3 CARSLAGANYGYTF TGTGCCAGAAGCTTGGCAGGGGCTAACTATGGCTACACCTTC
13 . TRBJ1-1 . TRBV6-4 CASSGRTAAQAFF TGTGCCAGCAGCGGGAGGACAGCAGCCCAAGCTTTCTTT
17 TRBD2 TRBJ2-3 . TRBV19 CASSMGALSGRTDTQYF TGTGCCAGTAGTATGGGTGCTCTTAGCGGGAGGACAGATACGCAGTATTTT
15 TRBD2 TRBJ2-1 . TRBV6-1 CASSEVTSGGLEQFF TGTGCCAGCAGTGAAGTGACTAGCGGGGGCCTTGAGCAGTTCTTC
13 . TRBJ2-5 . TRBV6-1 CASSEQGRETQYF TGTGCCAGCAGTGAACAGGGGCGGGAGACCCAGTACTTC
13 . TRBJ1-1 medium-sized TRBV19 CASSIGGLTEAFF TGTGCCAGTAGTATAGGGGGCCTCACTGAAGCTTTCTTT
15 . TRBJ2-5 . TRBV11-2 CASSLTAGQQETQYF TGTGCCAGCAGCTTAACCGCGGGCCAACAAGAGACCCAGTACTTC
17 . TRBJ1-6 . TRBV18 CASSPDGGFGYNSPLHF TGTGCCAGCTCACCAGATGGGGGCTTTGGCTATAATTCACCCCTCCACTTT
14 TRBD1 TRBJ2-7 few TRBV7-6 CASSPWTGDYEQYF TGTGCCAGCAGCCCCTGGACAGGGGACTACGAGCAGTACTTC
12 . TRBJ2-1 . TRBV6-5 CASIRENGEQFF TGTGCCAGCATCCGGGAGAACGGTGAGCAGTTCTTC
12 . TRBJ2-7 . TRBV30 CAWRPRGNEQYF TGTGCCTGGAGGCCGAGGGGGAACGAGCAGTACTTC
14 . TRBJ1-6 once TRBV7-9 CASSSGTYNSPLHF TGTGCCAGCAGCTCGGGGACCTATAATTCACCCCTCCACTTT
13 . TRBJ1-1 . TRBV9 CASSVSLATEAFF TGTGCCAGCAGCGTATCCCTGGCGACAGAAGCTTTCTTT
17 TRBD1 TRBJ1-2 . TRBV7-2 CASSFGARGLANYGYTF TGTGCCAGCAGCTTTGGTGCCAGGGGGCTTGCTAACTATGGCTACACCTTC
16 . TRBJ1-5 . TRBV7-2 CASSLRSGNSNQPQHF TGTGCCAGCAGCTTACGCAGCGGTAATAGCAATCAGCCCCAGCATTTT
15 . TRBJ1-1 . TRBV9 CASSVFDRMNTEAFF TGTGCCAGCAGCGTTTTCGACAGAATGAACACTGAAGCTTTCTTT
17 TRBD2 TRBJ2-2 . TRBV6-4 CASSDRGGRGNTGELFF TGTGCCAGCAGTGATCGCGGCGGGAGGGGAAACACCGGGGAGCTGTTTTTT
14 . TRBJ1-3 . TRBV30 CAWRSGSSGNTIYF TGTGCCTGGAGATCGGGTTCCTCTGGAAACACCATATATTTT
15 TRBD1 TRBJ2-7 . TRBV6-5 CASSTWGQGAYEQYF TGTGCCAGCAGTACCTGGGGGCAGGGGGCCTACGAGCAGTACTTC
14 . TRBJ2-2 . TRBV7-2 CASSLFGGAGELFF TGTGCCAGCAGCTTATTTGGAGGGGCCGGGGAGCTGTTTTTT
15 TRBD1 TRBJ1-1 . TRBV5-1 CASSLGQGWDTEAFF TGCGCCAGCAGCTTGGGACAGGGATGGGACACTGAAGCTTTCTTT
15 . TRBJ2-2 few TRBV29-1 CSVDSQGRNTGELFF TGCAGCGTTGATTCGCAGGGTCGTAATACCGGGGAGCTGTTTTTT
15 TRBD2 TRBJ2-5 . TRBV19 CASSPNGGAQETQYF TGTGCCAGTAGTCCAAACGGGGGGGCTCAAGAGACCCAGTACTTC
16 TRBD2 TRBJ2-4 . TRBV10-3 CAISETGGPTKNIQYF TGTGCCATCAGTGAGACGGGAGGCCCCACCAAAAACATTCAGTACTTC
14 TRBD1 TRBJ1-4 . TRBV2 CASSARTGPEKLFF TGTGCCAGCAGTGCAAGGACAGGGCCTGAAAAACTGTTTTTT
13 TRBD1 TRBJ1-2 . TRBV2 CASSGGQDYGYTF TGTGCCAGCAGTGGGGGACAGGACTATGGCTACACCTTC
15 . TRBJ2-7 . TRBV12-2 CASRLAREGRYEQYF TGTGCAAGTCGCTTAGCGAGGGAGGGCCGCTACGAGCAGTACTTC
16 . TRBJ1-4 . TRBV11-2 CASSLDRSRQDEKLFF TGTGCCAGCAGCTTAGATCGGAGTCGACAGGATGAAAAACTGTTTTTT
15 . TRBJ1-5 . TRBV19 CASSIRDRSNQPQHF TGTGCCAGTAGTATTCGCGACAGAAGCAATCAGCCCCAGCATTTT